This T cell receptor beta chain was obtained from a study of early T cells in non-severe SARS-CoV-2 infection. Whole-study findings and limits: Lookups in VDJdb leaned toward anti-spike CD8 responses and missed private and CD4 specificities.

TCRdb independently ran MiXCR on the 5' RACE reads; one entry per CDR3 protein. The table has about 64,000 distinct CDR3 sequences, less than 5.5% seen once. V lost 4 bases and J lost 5; bases outside the gene matches: 9. The CDR3 sequence is 14 residues long. Germline V lookup: CDR1 DFQATT, CDR2 SNEGSKA (reference sequence). This clonotype has a count of ten or more. Its antigen is unknown. The sequencing input was whole blood. The origin of this receptor is an adult who was a healthcare worker with PCR-confirmed SARS-CoV-2 infection or an uninfected control (not recorded which). The chain is built from TRBV20-1 and TRBJ2-3; TRBD2 matches at 7 bases. The chain's CDR3 is CSAIQFGTIDTQYF. The CDR3 DNA follows: TGCAGTGCTATCCAATTCGGGACTATAGATACGCAGTATTTT.